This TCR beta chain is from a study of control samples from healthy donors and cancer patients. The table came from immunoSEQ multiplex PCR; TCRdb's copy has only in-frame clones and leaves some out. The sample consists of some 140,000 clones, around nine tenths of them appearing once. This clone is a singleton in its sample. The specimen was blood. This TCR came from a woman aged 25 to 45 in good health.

The CDR3 sequence is CASSLGGRTEAFF. Here the CDR3 DNA reads TGTGCCAGCAGTTTAGGGGGCAGGACTGAAGCTTTCTTT. The J gene is TRBJ1-1, the V gene TRBV25-1; the match to TRBD1 covers 7 bases. Germline lookup yields CDR1 MGHDK and CDR2 SYGVNS. This CDR3 is 13 amino acids long. Trimming took 5 bases from V and 5 from J; bases not matched to a gene: 5.